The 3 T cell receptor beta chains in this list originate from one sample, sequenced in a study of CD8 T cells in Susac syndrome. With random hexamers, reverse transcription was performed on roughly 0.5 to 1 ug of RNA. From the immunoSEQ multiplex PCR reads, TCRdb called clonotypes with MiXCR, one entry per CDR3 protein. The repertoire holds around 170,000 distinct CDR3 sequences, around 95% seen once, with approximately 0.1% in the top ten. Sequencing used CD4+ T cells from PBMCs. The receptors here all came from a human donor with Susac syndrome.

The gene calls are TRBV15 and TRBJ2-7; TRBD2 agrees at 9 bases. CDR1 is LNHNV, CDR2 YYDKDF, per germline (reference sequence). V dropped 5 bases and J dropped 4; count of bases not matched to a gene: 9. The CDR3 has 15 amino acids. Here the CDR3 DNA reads TGTGCCACCAGCGACGGCTCCAGCGGGGGGTACGAGCAGTACTTC. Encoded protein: CATSDGSSGGYEQYF.

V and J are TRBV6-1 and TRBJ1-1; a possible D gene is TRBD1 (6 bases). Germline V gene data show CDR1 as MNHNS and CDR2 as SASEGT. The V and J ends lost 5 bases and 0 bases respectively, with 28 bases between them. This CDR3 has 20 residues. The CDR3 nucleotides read TGTGCCAGCAGTCCTACCGCAACACCACAGGGACTCACGATGAACACTGAAGCTTTCTTT. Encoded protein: CASSPTATPQGLTMNTEAFF.

The CDR3 protein is CASGAGPEQYF. The CDR3 nucleotides are TGTGCCAGCGGGGCCGGGCCCGAGCAGTACTTC. V usage is TRBV11-1 and J usage is TRBJ2-7; maybe TRBD1 (5 bases). V lost 8 bases and J lost 6, with 11 bases in between. Germline V gene sequence: CDR1 SGHAT, CDR2 FQDESV (reference sequence). The CDR3 extends over 11 amino acids.